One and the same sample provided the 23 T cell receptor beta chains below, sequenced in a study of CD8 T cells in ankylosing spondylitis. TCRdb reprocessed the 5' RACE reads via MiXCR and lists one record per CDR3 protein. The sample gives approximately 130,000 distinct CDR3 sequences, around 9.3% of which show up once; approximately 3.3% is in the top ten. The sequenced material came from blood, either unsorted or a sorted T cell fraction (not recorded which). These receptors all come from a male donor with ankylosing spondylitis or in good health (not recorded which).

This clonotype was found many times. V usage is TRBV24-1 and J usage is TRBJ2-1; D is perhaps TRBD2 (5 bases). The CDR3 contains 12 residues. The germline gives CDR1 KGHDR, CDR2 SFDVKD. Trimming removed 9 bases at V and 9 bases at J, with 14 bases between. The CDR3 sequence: CATQGSSGEQFF. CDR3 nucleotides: TGTGCCACCCAAGGGAGCTCGGGTGAGCAGTTCTTC.

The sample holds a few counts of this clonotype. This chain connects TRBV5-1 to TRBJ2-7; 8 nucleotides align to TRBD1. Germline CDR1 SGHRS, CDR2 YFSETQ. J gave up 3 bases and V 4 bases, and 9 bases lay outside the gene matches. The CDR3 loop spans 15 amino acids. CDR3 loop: CASSPDRAPDYEQYF. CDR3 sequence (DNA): TGCGCCAGCAGCCCGGACAGGGCCCCAGACTACGAGCAGTACTTC. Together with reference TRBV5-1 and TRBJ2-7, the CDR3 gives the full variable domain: KAGVTQTPRYLIKTRGQQVTLSCSPISGHRSVSWYQQTPGQGLQFLFEYFSETQRNKGNFPGRFSGRQFSNSRSEMNVSTLELGDSALYLCASSPDRAPDYEQYFGPGTRLTVT.

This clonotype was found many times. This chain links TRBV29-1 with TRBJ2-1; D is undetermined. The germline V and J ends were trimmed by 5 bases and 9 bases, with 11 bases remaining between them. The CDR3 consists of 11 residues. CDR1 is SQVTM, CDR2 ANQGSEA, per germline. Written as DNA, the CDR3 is TGCAGCGTTATTGTTTTCGGTGAGCAGTTCTTC. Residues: CSVIVFGEQFF.

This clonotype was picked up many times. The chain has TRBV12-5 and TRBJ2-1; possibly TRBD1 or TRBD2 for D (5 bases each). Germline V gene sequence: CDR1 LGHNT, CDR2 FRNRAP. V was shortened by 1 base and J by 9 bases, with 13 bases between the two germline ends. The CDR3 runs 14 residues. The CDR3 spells CASGLETPGAEQFF. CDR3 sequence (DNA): TGTGCTAGTGGTTTGGAAACCCCCGGGGCTGAGCAGTTCTTC.

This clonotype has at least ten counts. The CDR3, as DNA: TGTGCCAGCAGTTTTAAGGTGGGGGGGGCCTACGAGCAGTACTTC. It yields the protein CASSFKVGGAYEQYF. The rearrangement joins TRBV12-3 or TRBV12-4 to TRBJ2-7; 7 bases align to TRBD2. This CDR3 has 15 amino acids. V trimming: 3 bases; J trimming: 2 bases; junction bases outside the gene matches: 7.

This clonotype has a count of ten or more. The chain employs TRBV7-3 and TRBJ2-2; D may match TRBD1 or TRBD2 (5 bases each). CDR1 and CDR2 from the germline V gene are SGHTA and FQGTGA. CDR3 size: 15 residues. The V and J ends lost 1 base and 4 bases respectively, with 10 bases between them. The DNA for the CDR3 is TGTGCCAGCAGCTTAAGGGGGAGCTTCACCGGGGAGCTGTTTTTT. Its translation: CASSLRGSFTGELFF.

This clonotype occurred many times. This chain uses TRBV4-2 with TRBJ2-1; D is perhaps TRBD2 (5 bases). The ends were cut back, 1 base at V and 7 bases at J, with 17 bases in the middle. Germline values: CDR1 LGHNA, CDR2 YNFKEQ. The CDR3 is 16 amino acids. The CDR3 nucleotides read TGTGCCAGCAGCCAAGCAGTCCTTTCCCCGGGGAATGAGCAGTTCTTC. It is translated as CASSQAVLSPGNEQFF.

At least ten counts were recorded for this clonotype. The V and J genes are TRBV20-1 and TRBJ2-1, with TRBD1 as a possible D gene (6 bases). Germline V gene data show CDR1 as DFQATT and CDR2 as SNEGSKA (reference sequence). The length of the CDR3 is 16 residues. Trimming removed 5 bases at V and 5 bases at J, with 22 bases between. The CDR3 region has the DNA TGCAGTGCTCCCAGGGGACCCGACTTTATAAACAATGAGCAGTTCTTC. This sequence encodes CSAPRGPDFINNEQFF.

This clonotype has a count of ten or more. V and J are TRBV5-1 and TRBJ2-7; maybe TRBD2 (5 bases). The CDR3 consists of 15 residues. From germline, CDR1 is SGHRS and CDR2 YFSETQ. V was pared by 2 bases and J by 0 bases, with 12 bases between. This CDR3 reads CASSFLRGVSYEQYF. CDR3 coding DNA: TGCGCCAGCAGCTTCTTACGGGGAGTCTCCTACGAGCAGTACTTC.

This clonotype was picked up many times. The CDR3 DNA reads TGTGCCATCAGCACAGGAATCCAGCAGTCGGCTGGGGAGCTGTTTTTT. It is translated as CAISTGIQQSAGELFF. The chain joins TRBV10-3 to TRBJ2-2, with a tentative D call TRBD1 (5 bases). The CDR3 is 16 residues long. Between the trimmed V and J ends, which lost 6 bases and 8 bases, there was a span of 22 bases. Germline V gene data show CDR1 as ENHRY and CDR2 as SYGVKD.

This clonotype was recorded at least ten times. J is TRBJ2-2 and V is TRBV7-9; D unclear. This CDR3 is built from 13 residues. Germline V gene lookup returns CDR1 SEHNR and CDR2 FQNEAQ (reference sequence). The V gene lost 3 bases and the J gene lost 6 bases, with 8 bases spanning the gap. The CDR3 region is CASSFSGAGELFF. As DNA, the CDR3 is TGTGCCAGCAGCTTCTCTGGGGCCGGGGAGCTGTTTTTT.

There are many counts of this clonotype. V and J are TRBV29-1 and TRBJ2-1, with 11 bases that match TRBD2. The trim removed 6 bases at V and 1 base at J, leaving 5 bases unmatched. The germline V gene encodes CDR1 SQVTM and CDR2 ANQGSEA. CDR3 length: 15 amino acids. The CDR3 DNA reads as TGCAGCGTCCTACTAGCGGGAGAGTCCTACAATGAGCAGTTCTTC. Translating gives CSVLLAGESYNEQFF.

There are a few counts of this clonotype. This CDR3 reads CASSPQGGDYEQYF. The CDR3 DNA sequence: TGTGCCAGCTCACCACAGGGTGGGGACTACGAGCAGTACTTC. The J gene is TRBJ2-7, the V gene TRBV18; unclear D gene. V shed 1 base and J shed 3 bases, with 10 bases lying between them. Per the germline V gene, CDR1 is KGHSH and CDR2 is LQKENI. CDR3 size: 14 residues.

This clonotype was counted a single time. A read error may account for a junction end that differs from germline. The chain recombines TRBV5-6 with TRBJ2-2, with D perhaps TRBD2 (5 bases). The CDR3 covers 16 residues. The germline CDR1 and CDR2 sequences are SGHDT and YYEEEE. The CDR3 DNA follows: TGTGCCAGCAGCTTTTTGAGCCCCACGAACACCGGGGAGCTGTTTTTC. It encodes CASSFLSPTNTGELFF.

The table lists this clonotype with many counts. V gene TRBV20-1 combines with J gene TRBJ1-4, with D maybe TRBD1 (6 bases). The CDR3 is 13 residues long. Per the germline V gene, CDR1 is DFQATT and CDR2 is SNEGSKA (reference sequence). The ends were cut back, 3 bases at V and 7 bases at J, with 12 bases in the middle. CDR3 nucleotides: TGCAGTGCTAGTACAGGGTTGGCTGAAAAACTGTTTTTT. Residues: CSASTGLAEKLFF.

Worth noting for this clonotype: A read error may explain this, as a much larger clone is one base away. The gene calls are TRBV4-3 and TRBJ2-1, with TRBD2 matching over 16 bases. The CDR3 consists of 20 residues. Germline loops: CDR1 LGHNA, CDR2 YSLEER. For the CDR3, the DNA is TGCGCCAGCAGCCAACTCCCGGGACTAGCGGGAGGGAGCTCCTACAGTGAGCAGTTCTTC. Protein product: CASSQLPGLAGGSSYSEQFF.

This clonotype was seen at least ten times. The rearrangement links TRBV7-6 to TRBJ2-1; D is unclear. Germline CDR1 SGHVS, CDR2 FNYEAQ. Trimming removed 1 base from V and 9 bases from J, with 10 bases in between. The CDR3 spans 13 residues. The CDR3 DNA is TGTGCCAGCAGCTTAGGCCTAAGTGGTGAGCAGTTCTTC. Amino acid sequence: CASSLGLSGEQFF.

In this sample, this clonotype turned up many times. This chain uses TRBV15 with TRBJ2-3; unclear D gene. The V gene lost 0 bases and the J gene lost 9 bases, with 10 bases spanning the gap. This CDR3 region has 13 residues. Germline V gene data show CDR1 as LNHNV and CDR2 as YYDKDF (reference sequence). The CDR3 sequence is CATSRDLLRTQYF. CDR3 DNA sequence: TGTGCCACCAGCAGAGATTTGCTTAGGACGCAGTATTTT.

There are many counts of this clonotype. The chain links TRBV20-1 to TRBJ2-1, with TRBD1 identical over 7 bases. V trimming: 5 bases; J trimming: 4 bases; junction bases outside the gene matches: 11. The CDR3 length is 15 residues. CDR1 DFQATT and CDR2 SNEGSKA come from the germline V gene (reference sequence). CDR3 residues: CSALYRDSIYNEQFF. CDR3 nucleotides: TGCAGTGCTCTATACCGGGACAGTATTTACAATGAGCAGTTCTTC.

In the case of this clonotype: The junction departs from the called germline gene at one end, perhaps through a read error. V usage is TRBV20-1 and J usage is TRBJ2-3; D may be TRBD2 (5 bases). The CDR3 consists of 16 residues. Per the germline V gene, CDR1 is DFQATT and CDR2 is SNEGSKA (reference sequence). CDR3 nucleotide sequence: TGCTGTGCTAGAGATTGGACTCAAGAAGCCGCGGATACGCAGTATTTT. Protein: CCARDWTQEAADTQYF.

The CDR3 is CASSLALGVRETQYF. The CDR3 DNA follows: TGCGCCAGCAGCTTGGCCCTTGGGGTCCGGGAGACCCAGTACTTC. J is TRBJ2-5 and V is TRBV5-1; unclear D gene. Trimming took off 0 bases at V and 5 bases at J, with 14 bases between the two ends. Germline lookup yields CDR1 SGHRS and CDR2 YFSETQ. This CDR3 region has 15 residues.

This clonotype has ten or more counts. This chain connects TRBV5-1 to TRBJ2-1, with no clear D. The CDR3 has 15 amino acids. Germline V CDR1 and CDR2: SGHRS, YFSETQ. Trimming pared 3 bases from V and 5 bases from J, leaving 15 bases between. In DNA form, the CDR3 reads TGCGCCAGCAGCTCTAAACTTGGGCAGAACAATGAGCAGTTCTTC. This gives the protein CASSSKLGQNNEQFF.

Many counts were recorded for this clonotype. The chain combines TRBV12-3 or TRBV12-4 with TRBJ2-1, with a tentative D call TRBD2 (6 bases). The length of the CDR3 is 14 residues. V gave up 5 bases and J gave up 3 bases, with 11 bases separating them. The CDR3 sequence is CASSLLALYNEQFF. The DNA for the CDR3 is TGTGCCAGCAGTCTGCTAGCGCTCTACAATGAGCAGTTCTTC.